Presented here are 9 T cell receptor beta chains from one specimen sequenced in a study of vaccination and CD4 T cells after COVID-19. Treatment described: approximately nine-day PBMC culture with coronavirus spike peptide pools or control peptides (ViraFEST assay). The Oncomine TCR Beta short-read assay sequenced DNA from cultured CD4+ T cells. Each CDR3 protein is one row after TCRdb ran MiXCR on the PCR reads. The repertoire holds roughly 9,400 distinct CDR3 sequences, with approximately 61% as singletons. No antigen has been assigned to these receptors. The specimen sequenced was CD4+ T cells from blood, cultured in vitro. The receptors derive from a human donor who had recovered from COVID-19.

This rearrangement joins TRBV9 to TRBJ2-1; 7 nucleotides align to TRBD2. V lost 4 bases and J lost 0; bases outside the gene matches: 4. This CDR3 is 15 amino acids long. CDR1 SGDLS and CDR2 YYNGEE come from the germline V gene. The CDR3 DNA reads as TGTGCCAGCAGCCCGGTAGCGGGCTCCTACAATGAGCAGTTCTTC. Residues: CASSPVAGSYNEQFF. The variable domain in full, completed from reference TRBV9 and TRBJ2-1, reads DSGVTQTPKHLITATGQRVTLRCSPRSGDLSVYWYQQSLDQGLQFLIQYYNGEERAKGNILERFSAQQFPDLHSELNLSSLELGDSALYFCASSPVAGSYNEQFFGPGTRLTVL.

The V gene is TRBV4-1, the J gene TRBJ2-7; D not resolved. CDR3 length: 16 amino acids. The germline V gene has CDR1 MGHRA and CDR2 YSYEKL. V lost 4 bases and J 3 bases, leaving 19 bases between the germline ends. The chain's CDR3 is CASSPMMRWLIYEQYF. As DNA, the CDR3 is TGCGCCAGCAGCCCAATGATGAGGTGGTTGATCTACGAGCAGTACTTC.

This chain links TRBV6-2 or TRBV6-3 with TRBJ2-5; TRBD2 agrees at 9 bases. J gave up 0 bases and V 2 bases, and 10 bases lay outside the gene matches. Looked up from germline, CDR1 is MNHEY and CDR2 is SVGEGT. The CDR3 has 18 residues. This CDR3 is CASSYLVLAGSHQETQYF. CDR3 bases: TGTGCCAGCAGTTACCTGGTGCTAGCGGGAAGTCACCAAGAGACCCAGTACTTC.

The J gene is TRBJ1-1, the V gene TRBV12-3 or TRBV12-4, with D perhaps matching TRBD1 (5 bases). This CDR3 is built from 14 residues. Trimming pared 3 bases from V and 1 base from J, leaving 9 bases between. The CDR3 spells CASSFGTRNTEAFF. CDR3 in DNA: TGTGCCAGCAGTTTCGGGACCCGGAACACTGAAGCTTTCTTT.

This clonotype has more than one count but fewer than ten. The chain links TRBV12-3 or TRBV12-4 to TRBJ2-7; TRBD1 aligns across 8 bases. The CDR3 runs to 15 residues. After removal of 4 bases from V and 2 bases from J, the junction contained 7 bases not matched to a gene. Written as DNA, the CDR3 is TGTGCCAGCAGTTCCGACAGGGGATCAACCTACGAGCAGTACTTC. Protein product: CASSSDRGSTYEQYF.

The count of this clonotype is one. The rearrangement uses TRBV5-1 and TRBJ2-2; D might be TRBD1 (5 bases). The CDR3 spans 15 residues. From germline, CDR1 is SGHRS and CDR2 YFSETQ. The V end was cut by 3 bases, the J end by 1 base, with 10 bases between. DNA for the CDR3: TGCGCCAGCAGCTACGTAGGACAGAACACCGGGGAGCTGTTTTTT. The encoded protein is CASSYVGQNTGELFF.

The chain is built from TRBV6-1 and TRBJ1-2, with 9 bases aligning to TRBD1. CDR3 length: 15 residues. Germline V gene sequence: CDR1 MNHNS, CDR2 SASEGT. V lost 4 bases to trimming and J lost 6 bases; unmatched junction nucleotides: 9. CDR3 residues: CASSVTGGGVDGYTF. CDR3 in DNA: TGTGCCAGCAGTGTAACAGGGGGCGGAGTAGATGGCTACACCTTC.

This clonotype appeared a few times. The genes are TRBV7-9 and TRBJ1-4; D call uncertain. Germline CDR1 and CDR2: SEHNR and FQNEAQ (reference sequence). The CDR3 totals 15 residues. Trimming left V 4 bases short and J 3 bases short, with 12 bases between. The CDR3 is CASSSGEIPNEKLFF. Here the CDR3 DNA reads TGTGCCAGCAGCTCCGGTGAAATCCCTAATGAAAAACTGTTTTTT.

This clonotype was observed a handful of times. The chain carries TRBV20-1 and TRBJ1-5; D is uncertain. In germline, CDR1 is DFQATT, CDR2 SNEGSKA (reference sequence). V dropped 1 base and J dropped 1 base, with 2 bases sitting between them. CDR3 length: 12 amino acids. The CDR3 loop reads CSARVSNQPQHF. The CDR3 nucleotides read TGCAGTGCTAGAGTCAGCAATCAGCCCCAGCATTTT.